These 29 T cell receptor beta chains came from one sample sequenced in a study of a mutant IDH1 vaccine in newly diagnosed glioma. Time point: week 23, last vaccination. Mutant IDH1 20-mer peptide, at 300 ug, made up each vaccine dose, with topical imiquimod. TCRdb's table, derived via immunoSEQ multiplex PCR, lists solely in-frame clones and lacks some. The sample lists approximately 60,000 clones, over 80% occurring once. These receptors lack a known antigen. Material: PBMCs, obtained from a glioma patient whose treatment included an IDH1 peptide vaccine. These receptors were obtained from a man aged 35 to 55 with glioma.

The rearrangement joins TRBV19 to TRBJ1-4; D remains unclear. V lost 5 bases and J 10 bases, leaving 17 bases between the germline ends. The germline V gene has CDR1 LNHDA and CDR2 SQIVND (reference sequence). There are 14 residues in the CDR3. CDR3 DNA sequence: TGTGCCAGTAGTGACTCCGGAATAACCTTAAAACTGTTTTTT. Translation gives CASSDSGITLKLFF.

J is TRBJ2-7 and V is TRBV15; 7 bases agree with TRBD1. Trimming took 2 bases from V and 1 from J; bases not matched to a gene: 5. Germline CDR1 is LNHNV and CDR2 is YYDKDF (reference sequence). CDR3 size: 15 residues. In nucleotides, the CDR3 is TGTGCCACCAGCAGACCGACACAGGGGTCCTACGAGCAGTACTTC. It encodes CATSRPTQGSYEQYF. Full variable domain (remainder filled in from reference TRBV15 and TRBJ2-7): DAMVIQNPRYQVTQFGKPVTLSCSQTLNHNVMYWYQQKSSQAPKLLFHYYDKDFNNEADTPDNFQSRRPNTSFCFLDIRSPGLGDTAMYLCATSRPTQGSYEQYFGPGTRLTVT.

This rearrangement joins TRBV6-1 to TRBJ1-5; possible D gene TRBD1, 6 bases. V was trimmed by 4 bases and J by 5 bases, leaving 15 bases between them. This CDR3 has 15 amino acids. In germline, CDR1 is MNHNS, CDR2 SASEGT. The CDR3 DNA reads TGTGCCAGCAGTGGCCAGGGGCTTCTATATCAGCCCCAGCATTTT. It yields the protein CASSGQGLLYQPQHF.

The chain combines TRBV7-8 with TRBJ2-7; 9 nucleotides align to TRBD1. Trimming cost V 6 bases and J 2 bases; bases outside gene matches: 5. CDR3 length equals 14 residues. Per germline, CDR1 SGHVS and CDR2 FQNEAQ. The CDR3 DNA follows: TGTGCCAGCAGTACCGGGACAGGGCCCTACGAGCAGTACTTC. Its protein is CASSTGTGPYEQYF. The full variable domain, completed using reference TRBV7-8 and TRBJ2-7, is GAGVSQSPRYKVAKRGQDVALRCDPISGHVSLFWYQQALGQGPEFLTYFQNEAQLDKSGLPSDRFFAERPEGSVSTLKIQRTQQEDSAVYLCASSTGTGPYEQYFGPGTRLTVT.

The chain recombines TRBV29-1 with TRBJ2-7, with D tentatively TRBD1 or TRBD2 (5 bases each). CDR1 is SQVTM and CDR2 is ANQGSEA in the germline V gene. The CDR3 has 15 residues. V was clipped by 6 bases and J by 0 bases, with 18 bases between them. The CDR3 here is CSVRHRDPLSYEQYF. DNA of the CDR3: TGCAGCGTCCGCCATCGGGACCCCCTCTCCTACGAGCAGTACTTC.

As for this clone: Mismatch with germline at one junction end may stem from a read error. This chain joins TRBV5-6 and TRBJ2-7; TRBD1 or TRBD2 may be the D gene (5 bases each). The CDR3 consists of 10 residues. Germline CDR1 is SGHDT and CDR2 is YYEEEE. CDR3 bases: TGTGCCAGCAGCTGGGACCCCTGGGGCTTC. Its translation is CASSWDPWGF.

This clone showed up just a few times. V and J are TRBV4-2 and TRBJ2-3; D is possibly TRBD2 (5 bases). Trimming shortened V by 4 bases and J by 2 bases, and 13 bases separated the two germline ends. Germline CDR1 and CDR2: LGHNA and YNFKEQ. The CDR3 runs 15 residues. In nucleotides, the CDR3 is TGTGCCAGCAGCCCTTTCGGGATTAACACAGATACGCAGTATTTT. This translates into CASSPFGINTDTQYF.

The genes are TRBV6-1 and TRBJ2-4, with 13 positions matching TRBD2. V was pared by 2 bases and J by 4 bases, with 11 bases of the junction left unmatched. The CDR3 runs to 19 residues. Germline V gives CDR1 MNHNS, CDR2 SASEGT. CDR3 DNA sequence: TGTGCCAGCAGTGAATTTAATGGACTAGCGGGAGTGTCTAAAAACATTCAGTACTTC. Amino acid sequence: CASSEFNGLAGVSKNIQYF.

This rearrangement joins TRBV7-6 to TRBJ2-5; D ambiguous. CDR1 and CDR2 from the germline V gene are SGHVS and FNYEAQ. V dropped 1 base and J dropped 2 bases, with 5 bases sitting between them. CDR3 size: 13 residues. CDR3 coding DNA: TGTGCCAGCAGCTTAGGAACTCAAGAGACCCAGTACTTC. Translation gives CASSLGTQETQYF.

V and J are TRBV9 and TRBJ2-2, with 8 bases that match TRBD2. Looked up from germline, CDR1 is SGDLS and CDR2 is YYNGEE. The CDR3 has 15 amino acids. The trim removed 2 bases at V and 1 base at J, leaving 1 base unmatched. CDR3 amino acids: CASSVSGRNTGELFF. The DNA of the CDR3 is TGTGCCAGCAGCGTGAGCGGGAGGAACACCGGGGAGCTGTTTTTT.

The chain couples TRBV5-1 to TRBJ2-2; perhaps TRBD1 as D (6 bases). V gave up 2 bases and J gave up 4 bases, with 9 bases separating them. Per germline, CDR1 SGHRS and CDR2 YFSETQ. The CDR3 length is 14 residues. The CDR3 nucleotides read TGCGCCAGCAGCTTAACAGGGACCACCGGGGAGCTGTTTTTT. Translated: CASSLTGTTGELFF.

For the CDR3, the DNA is TGTGCCAGCAGCGTTGGATCTGGTGCGGGATCAACAGATACGCAGTATTTT. Protein product: CASSVGSGAGSTDTQYF. The rearrangement links TRBV9 to TRBJ2-3, with D possibly TRBD2 on 6 matching bases. The length of the CDR3 is 17 residues. Per germline, CDR1 SGDLS and CDR2 YYNGEE. The V end was cut by 2 bases, the J end by 3 bases, with 19 bases between.

The chain carries TRBV15 and TRBJ2-2, with D perhaps TRBD1 (5 bases). Between the trimmed V and J ends, which lost 4 bases and 0 bases, there was a span of 12 bases. In germline, CDR1 is LNHNV, CDR2 YYDKDF (reference sequence). The CDR3 sequence is 16 residues long. Here the CDR3 DNA reads TGTGCCACCAGCATAAAGGGGAAGGCGAACACCGGGGAGCTGTTTTTT. It specifies CATSIKGKANTGELFF.

This chain connects TRBV6-4 to TRBJ1-1; 8 positions agree with TRBD1. The CDR3 is made up of 18 amino acids. CDR1 and CDR2 from the germline V gene are MRHNA and SNTAGT. V lost 3 bases to trimming and J lost 0 bases; unmatched junction nucleotides: 12. In nucleotides, the CDR3 is TGTGCCAGCAGTGATGGGACAGGCGACCGTCACATGAACACTGAAGCTTTCTTT. Its translation: CASSDGTGDRHMNTEAFF.

Worth noting for this clone: An end of the junction differs from the germline gene, which may be a read error. The CDR3 region has the DNA TGTGCCAGCAGCTCGCCCACGGACGCCTACGAGCGGTACTTC. The encoded protein is CASSSPTDAYERYF. This chain links TRBV7-2 with TRBJ2-7; no reliable D call. The CDR3 sequence is 14 residues long. Per the germline V gene, CDR1 is SGHTA and CDR2 is FQGNSA.

Here the CDR3 DNA reads TGTGCCAGCAGTGAGAGGGCAGGGGGTGGGTCTGGAGAGACCCAGTACTTC. Translating gives CASSERAGGGSGETQYF. The chain combines TRBV2 with TRBJ2-5; 7 bases map to TRBD1. The CDR3 is 17 amino acids. Germline CDR1 is SNHLY and CDR2 is FYNNEI. Trimming removed 3 bases from V and 4 bases from J; junction bases left unmatched: 14. The whole variable domain, filled in from reference TRBV2 and TRBJ2-5, reads EPEVTQTPSHQVTQMGQEVILRCVPISNHLYFYWYRQILGQKVEFLVSFYNNEISEKSEIFDDQFSVERPDGSNFTLKIRSTKLEDSAMYFCASSERAGGGSGETQYFGPGTRLLVL.

This rearrangement joins TRBV13 to TRBJ2-1; TRBD2 matches 7 bases. The V segment lost 10 bases and the J segment 4 bases; nucleotides outside the gene matches: 10. CDR1 and CDR2 (germline): PRHDT, FYEKMQ (reference sequence). The CDR3 extends over 14 amino acids. The CDR3 DNA sequence: TGTGCCACCTCTCGGGACTACTCATACAATGAGCAGTTCTTC. This sequence encodes CATSRDYSYNEQFF.

This chain joins TRBV6-4 and TRBJ2-1; no firm D call. There are 14 residues in the CDR3. The ends were cut back, 6 bases at V and 1 base at J, with 10 bases in the middle. From germline, CDR1 is MRHNA and CDR2 SNTAGT. The CDR3 spells CASSPVGSYNEQFF. CDR3 DNA sequence: TGTGCCAGCAGCCCTGTGGGATCCTACAATGAGCAGTTCTTC.

The chain is built from TRBV5-6 and TRBJ2-3; 10 nucleotides line up with TRBD2. Germline CDR1 and CDR2: SGHDT and YYEEEE. This CDR3 has 16 amino acids. With V trimmed by 3 bases and J by 2 bases, 6 bases remained unmatched. Here the CDR3 DNA reads TGTGCCAGCAGCTCGAAAAGCGGGAGGGACACAGATACGCAGTATTTT. This sequence encodes CASSSKSGRDTDTQYF.

This chain uses TRBV2 with TRBJ2-2; D might be TRBD1 (5 bases). The CDR3 length is 14 residues. V lost 8 bases and J 7 bases, leaving 17 bases between the germline ends. Germline V gene sequence: CDR1 SNHLY, CDR2 FYNNEI. The chain's CDR3 is CASVFAIGVGELFF. CDR3 bases: TGTGCCAGCGTCTTCGCTATAGGGGTCGGGGAGCTGTTTTTT.

The CDR3 DNA is TGTGCCAGCAGCCTGTCCGCACTAGCGGGGGGGATATACAATGAGCAGTTCTTC. As protein: CASSLSALAGGIYNEQFF. The chain uses TRBV5-4 and TRBJ2-1; 13 bases map to TRBD2. Germline CDR1 SGHNT, CDR2 YYREEE (reference sequence). This CDR3 has 18 residues. Trimming removed 4 bases from V and 4 bases from J; junction bases left unmatched: 11.

The V call is TRBV7-2, the J call TRBJ2-7; tentatively, D is TRBD1 (6 bases). V shed 4 bases and J shed 1 base, with 20 bases lying between them. The CDR3 length is 17 residues. Germline lookup yields CDR1 SGHTA and CDR2 FQGNSA. The DNA for the CDR3 is TGTGCCAGCAGCTCCCGCCTCCGTCAAGGGGGATCCTACGAGCAGTACTTC. This sequence encodes CASSSRLRQGGSYEQYF.

This chain uses TRBV5-1 with TRBJ2-7; D is uncertain. Germline V CDR1 and CDR2: SGHRS, YFSETQ. CDR3 length: 11 amino acids. V lost 3 bases and J lost 3, with 4 bases in between. The CDR3 loop reads CASSSGYEQYF. The CDR3 nucleotides are TGCGCCAGCAGCTCAGGCTACGAGCAGTACTTC.

The gene calls are TRBV19 and TRBJ1-4; D may be TRBD1 (5 bases). The CDR3 runs 17 residues. Germline V gene data show CDR1 as LNHDA and CDR2 as SQIVND (reference sequence). V lost 5 bases, J lost 5 bases, and 21 bases lay in between. The CDR3 loop is CASSGLRGLGPNEKLFF. DNA for the CDR3: TGTGCCAGTAGTGGTCTGAGAGGCCTGGGACCCAATGAAAAACTGTTTTTT.

The table lists this clone with a count of one. The CDR3 reads CASSRGTNEKLFF. DNA of the CDR3: TGTGCCAGCTCACGAGGGACTAATGAAAAACTGTTTTTT. The V and J genes are TRBV18 and TRBJ1-4; D ambiguous. The CDR3 length is 13 residues. Germline CDR1 and CDR2: KGHSH and LQKENI. Trimming removed 4 bases from V and 2 bases from J, with 5 bases in between. Together with reference TRBV18 and TRBJ1-4, the CDR3 gives the full variable domain: NAGVMQNPRHLVRRRGQEARLRCSPMKGHSHVYWYRQLPEEGLKFMVYLQKENIIDESGMPKERFSAEFPKEGPSILRIQQVVRGDSAAYFCASSRGTNEKLFFGSGTQLSVL.

V and J are TRBV12-5 and TRBJ2-2; D is unclear. Trimming left V 6 bases short and J 4 bases short, with 12 bases between. There are 14 residues in the CDR3. Germline lookup yields CDR1 LGHNT and CDR2 FRNRAP. The CDR3 DNA sequence: TGTGCTAGTGGCCAAGCGTACGGCACCGGGGAGCTGTTTTTT. It specifies CASGQAYGTGELFF.

V gene TRBV25-1 combines with J gene TRBJ2-1, with D perhaps TRBD2 (6 bases). The ends were cut back, 1 base at V and 7 bases at J, with 14 bases in the middle. The CDR3 is made up of 15 amino acids. Germline CDR1 and CDR2: MGHDK and SYGVNS. The CDR3 DNA follows: TGTGCCAGCAGTGAATGGTCGGGGAGGCAGAATGAGCAGTTCTTC. This codes for CASSEWSGRQNEQFF.

The gene calls are TRBV5-4 and TRBJ1-1; 9 positions match TRBD1. The V segment lost 3 bases and the J segment 5 bases; nucleotides outside the gene matches: 5. The length of the CDR3 is 14 residues. From germline, CDR1 is SGHNT and CDR2 YYREEE (reference sequence). The CDR3 DNA reads TGTGCCAGCAGCTCCCGGGACAGGGATACTGAAGCTTTCTTT. Its protein is CASSSRDRDTEAFF.

The chain combines TRBV7-9 with TRBJ2-3; a weak D match, TRBD1 (5 bases). The germline gives CDR1 SEHNR, CDR2 FQNEAQ (reference sequence). This CDR3 is built from 16 residues. Deletions cut 4 bases from V and 1 base from J, with 15 bases between. CDR3 residues: CASSSIRGGGTDTQYF. Here the CDR3 DNA reads TGTGCCAGCAGCTCCATAAGGGGTGGGGGCACAGATACGCAGTATTTT.